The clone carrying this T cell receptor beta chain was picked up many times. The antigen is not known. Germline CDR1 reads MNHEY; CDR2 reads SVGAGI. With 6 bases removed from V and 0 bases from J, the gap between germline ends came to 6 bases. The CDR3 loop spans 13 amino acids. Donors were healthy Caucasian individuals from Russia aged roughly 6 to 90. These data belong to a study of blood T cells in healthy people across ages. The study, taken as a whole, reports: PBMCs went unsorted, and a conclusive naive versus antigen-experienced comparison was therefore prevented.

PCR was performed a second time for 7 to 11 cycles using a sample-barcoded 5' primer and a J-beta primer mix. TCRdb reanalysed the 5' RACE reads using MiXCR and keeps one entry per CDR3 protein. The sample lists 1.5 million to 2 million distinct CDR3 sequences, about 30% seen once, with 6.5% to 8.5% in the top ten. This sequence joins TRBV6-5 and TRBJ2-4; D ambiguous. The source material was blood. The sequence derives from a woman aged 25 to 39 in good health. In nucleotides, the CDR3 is TGTGCCAGCAGACGCCTAGCCAAAAACATTCAGTACTTC. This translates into CASRRLAKNIQYF.